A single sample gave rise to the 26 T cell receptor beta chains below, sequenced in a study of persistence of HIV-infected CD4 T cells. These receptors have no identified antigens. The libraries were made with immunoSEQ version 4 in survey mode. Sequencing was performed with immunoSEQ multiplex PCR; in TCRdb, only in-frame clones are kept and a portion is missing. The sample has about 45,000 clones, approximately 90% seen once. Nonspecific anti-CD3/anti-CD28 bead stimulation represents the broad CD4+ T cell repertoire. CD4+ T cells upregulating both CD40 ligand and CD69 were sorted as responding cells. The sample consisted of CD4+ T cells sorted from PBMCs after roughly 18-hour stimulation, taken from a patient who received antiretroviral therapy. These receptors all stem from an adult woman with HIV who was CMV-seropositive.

The CDR3 protein is CASSLGTTRGTEAFF. The CDR3, as DNA: TGTGCCAGCAGCTTAGGGACAACGAGAGGCACTGAAGCTTTCTTT. The chain is built from TRBV11-3 and TRBJ1-1; D is perhaps TRBD1 (5 bases). CDR1 is SGHNT and CDR2 is YENEEA in the germline V gene. This CDR3 contains 15 residues. Trimming took off 1 base at V and 4 bases at J, with 13 bases between the two ends.

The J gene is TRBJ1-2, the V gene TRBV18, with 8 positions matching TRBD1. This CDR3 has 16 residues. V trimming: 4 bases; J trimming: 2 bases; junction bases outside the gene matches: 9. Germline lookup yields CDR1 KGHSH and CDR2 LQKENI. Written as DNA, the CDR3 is TGTGCCAGCTCACGACAAGGTACAGGGGGAAACTATGGCTACACCTTC. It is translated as CASSRQGTGGNYGYTF.

The CDR3 region has the DNA TGTGCCAGCTCACCACGTCAACAGGGAAATTCATACACTGAAGCTTTCTTT. It translates to CASSPRQQGNSYTEAFF. The genes are TRBV18 and TRBJ1-1; a weak D match, TRBD1 (6 bases). The germline V and J ends were trimmed by 1 base and 3 bases, with 18 bases remaining between them. CDR3 length: 17 residues. CDR1 and CDR2 from the germline V gene are KGHSH and LQKENI.

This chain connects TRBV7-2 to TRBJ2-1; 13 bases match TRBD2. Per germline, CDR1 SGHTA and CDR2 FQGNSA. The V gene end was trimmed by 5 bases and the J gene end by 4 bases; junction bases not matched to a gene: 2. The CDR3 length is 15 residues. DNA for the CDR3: TGTGCCAGCAGCCCGACTAGCGGGGGGTACAATGAGCAGTTCTTC. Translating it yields CASSPTSGGYNEQFF.

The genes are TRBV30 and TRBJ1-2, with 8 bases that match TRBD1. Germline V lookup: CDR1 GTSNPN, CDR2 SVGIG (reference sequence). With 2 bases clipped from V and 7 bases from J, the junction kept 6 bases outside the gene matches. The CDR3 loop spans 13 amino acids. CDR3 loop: CAWSNQGAVGYTF. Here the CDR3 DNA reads TGTGCCTGGAGTAACCAGGGGGCGGTTGGCTACACCTTC. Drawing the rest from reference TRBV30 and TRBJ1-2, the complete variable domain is SQTIHQWPATLVQPVGSPLSLECTVEGTSNPNLYWYRQAAGRGLQLLFYSVGIGQISSEVPQNLSASRPQDRQFILSSKKLLLSDSGFYLCAWSNQGAVGYTFGSGTRLTVV.

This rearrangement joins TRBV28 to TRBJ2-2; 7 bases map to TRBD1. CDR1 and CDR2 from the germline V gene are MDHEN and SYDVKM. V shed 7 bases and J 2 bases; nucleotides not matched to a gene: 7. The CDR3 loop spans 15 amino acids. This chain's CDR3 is CASNPRDSNTGELFF. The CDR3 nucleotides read TGTGCCAGCAACCCCAGGGACAGCAACACCGGGGAGCTGTTTTTT.

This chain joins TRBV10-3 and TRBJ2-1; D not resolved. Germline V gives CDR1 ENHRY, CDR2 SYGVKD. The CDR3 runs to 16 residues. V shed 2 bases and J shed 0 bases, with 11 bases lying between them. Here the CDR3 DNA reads TGTGCCATCAGTGAGGATAGGACCAGCTCCTACAATGAGCAGTTCTTC. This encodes CAISEDRTSSYNEQFF.

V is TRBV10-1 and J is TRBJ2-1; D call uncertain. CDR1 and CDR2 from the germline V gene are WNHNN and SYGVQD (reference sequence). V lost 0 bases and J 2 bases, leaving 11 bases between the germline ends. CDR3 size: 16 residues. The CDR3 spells CASSESVSRTYNEQFF. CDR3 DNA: TGCGCCAGCAGTGAGTCAGTCTCACGGACCTACAATGAGCAGTTCTTC.

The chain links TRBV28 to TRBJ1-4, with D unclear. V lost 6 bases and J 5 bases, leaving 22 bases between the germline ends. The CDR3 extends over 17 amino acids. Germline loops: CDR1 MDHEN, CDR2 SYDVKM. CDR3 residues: CASRPRLAGATNEKLFF. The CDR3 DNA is TGTGCCAGCAGACCCAGGTTGGCAGGAGCCACAAATGAAAAACTGTTTTTT.

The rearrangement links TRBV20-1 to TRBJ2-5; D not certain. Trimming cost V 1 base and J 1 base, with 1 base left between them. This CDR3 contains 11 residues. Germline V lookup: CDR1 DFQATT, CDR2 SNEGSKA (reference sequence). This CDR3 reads CSARAQETQYF. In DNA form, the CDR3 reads TGCAGTGCTAGAGCCCAAGAGACCCAGTACTTC.

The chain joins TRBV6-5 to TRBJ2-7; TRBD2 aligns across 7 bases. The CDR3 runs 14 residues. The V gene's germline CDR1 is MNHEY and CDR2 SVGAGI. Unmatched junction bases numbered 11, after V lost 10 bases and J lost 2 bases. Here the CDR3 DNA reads TGTGCCACCCTAGGGAGGGGTAACGCCTACGAGCAGTACTTC. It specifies CATLGRGNAYEQYF.

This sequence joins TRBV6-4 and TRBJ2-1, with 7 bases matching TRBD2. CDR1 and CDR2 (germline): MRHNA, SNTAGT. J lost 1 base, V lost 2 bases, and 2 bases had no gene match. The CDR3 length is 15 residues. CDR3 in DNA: TGTGCCAGCAGTGACAGCGGGGCTTCCTACAATGAGCAGTTCTTC. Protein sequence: CASSDSGASYNEQFF.

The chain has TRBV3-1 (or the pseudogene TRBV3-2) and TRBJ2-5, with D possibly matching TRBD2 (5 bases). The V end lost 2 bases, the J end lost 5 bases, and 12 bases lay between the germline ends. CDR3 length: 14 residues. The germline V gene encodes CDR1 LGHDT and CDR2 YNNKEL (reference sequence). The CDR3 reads CASSQRLAAETQYF. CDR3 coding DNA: TGTGCCAGCAGCCAACGGCTAGCTGCGGAGACCCAGTACTTC.

CDR3: CASSRDRGIDTQYF. Written as DNA, the CDR3 is TGCGCCAGCAGCCGGGACAGGGGGATAGATACGCAGTATTTT. The V gene is TRBV5-1, the J gene TRBJ2-3; 11 nucleotides line up with TRBD1. V was pared by 4 bases and J by 5 bases, with 3 bases of the junction left unmatched. The CDR3 has 14 residues. The germline V gene has CDR1 SGHRS and CDR2 YFSETQ.

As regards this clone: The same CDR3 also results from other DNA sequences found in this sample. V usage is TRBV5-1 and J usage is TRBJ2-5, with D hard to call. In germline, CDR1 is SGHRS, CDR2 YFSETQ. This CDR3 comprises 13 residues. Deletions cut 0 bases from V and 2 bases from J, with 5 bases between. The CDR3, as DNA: TGCGCCAGCAGCTTGGCTAGTCAAGAGACCCAGTACTTC. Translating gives CASSLASQETQYF.

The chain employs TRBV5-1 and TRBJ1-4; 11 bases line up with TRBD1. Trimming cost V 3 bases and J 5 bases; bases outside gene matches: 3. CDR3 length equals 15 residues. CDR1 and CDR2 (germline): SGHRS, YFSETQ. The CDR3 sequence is CASSSGTGGNEKLFF. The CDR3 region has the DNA TGCGCCAGCAGCTCCGGGACAGGGGGAAATGAAAAACTGTTTTTT.

The CDR3 loop is CASGLVLGTGPDTQYF. DNA of the CDR3: TGTGCTAGTGGTTTGGTACTCGGGACAGGGCCGGATACGCAGTATTTT. The rearrangement uses TRBV12-5 and TRBJ2-3; 9 bases are shared with TRBD1. The trim removed 0 bases at V and 6 bases at J, leaving 7 bases unmatched. The germline CDR1 and CDR2 sequences are LGHNT and FRNRAP. The CDR3 sequence is 16 residues long.

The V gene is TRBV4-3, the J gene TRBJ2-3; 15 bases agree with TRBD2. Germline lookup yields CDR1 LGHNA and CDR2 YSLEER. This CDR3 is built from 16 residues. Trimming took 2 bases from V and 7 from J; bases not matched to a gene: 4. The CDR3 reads CASSQIGLAGGNTQYF. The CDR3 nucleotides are TGCGCCAGCAGCCAAATCGGACTAGCGGGGGGGAATACGCAGTATTTT.

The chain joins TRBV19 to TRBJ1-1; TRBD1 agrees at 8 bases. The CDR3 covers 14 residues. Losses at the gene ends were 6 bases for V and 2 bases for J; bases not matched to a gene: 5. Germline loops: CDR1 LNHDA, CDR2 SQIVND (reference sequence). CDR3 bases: TGTGCCAGTAGCCACAGGGGGTATAACACTGAAGCTTTCTTT. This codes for CASSHRGYNTEAFF.

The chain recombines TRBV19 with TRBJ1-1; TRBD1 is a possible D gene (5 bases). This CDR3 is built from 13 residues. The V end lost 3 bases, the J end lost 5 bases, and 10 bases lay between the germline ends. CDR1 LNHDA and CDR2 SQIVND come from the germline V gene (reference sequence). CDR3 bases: TGTGCCAGTAGTATTGAAAGGACAACTGAAGCTTTCTTT. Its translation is CASSIERTTEAFF.

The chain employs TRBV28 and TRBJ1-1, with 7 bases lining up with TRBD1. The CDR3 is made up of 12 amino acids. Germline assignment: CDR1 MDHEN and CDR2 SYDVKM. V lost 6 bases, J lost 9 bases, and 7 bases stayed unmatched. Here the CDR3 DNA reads TGTGCCAGCAGCCAACAGGGGAGAAAAGCTTTCTTT. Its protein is CASSQQGRKAFF.

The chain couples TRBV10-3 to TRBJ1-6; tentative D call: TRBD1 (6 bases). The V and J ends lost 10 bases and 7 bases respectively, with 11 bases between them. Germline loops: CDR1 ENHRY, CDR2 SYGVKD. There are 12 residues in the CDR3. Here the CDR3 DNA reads TGTGCCAGTAGACAGGCGAATTCACCCCTCCACTTT. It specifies CASRQANSPLHF.

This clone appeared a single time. The CDR3 nucleotides are TGCGCCAGCAGCCAAGGACGAGGGTCAAACACTGAAGCTTTCTTT. It specifies CASSQGRGSNTEAFF. The chain carries TRBV4-3 and TRBJ1-1; no clear D. Germline CDR1 is LGHNA and CDR2 is YSLEER. With 1 base removed from V and 2 bases from J, the gap between germline ends came to 11 bases. The CDR3 is 15 residues long.

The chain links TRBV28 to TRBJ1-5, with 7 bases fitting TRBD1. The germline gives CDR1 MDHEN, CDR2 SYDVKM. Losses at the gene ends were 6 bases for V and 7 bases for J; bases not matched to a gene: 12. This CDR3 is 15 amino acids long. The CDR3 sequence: CASSHEGAGHQPQHF. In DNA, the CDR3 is TGTGCCAGCAGCCACGAGGGGGCAGGGCACCAGCCCCAGCATTTT. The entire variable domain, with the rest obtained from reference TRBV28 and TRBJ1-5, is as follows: DVKVTQSSRYLVKRTGEKVFLECVQDMDHENMFWYRQDPGLGLRLIYFSYDVKMKEKGDIPEGYSVSREKKERFSLILESASTNQTSMYLCASSHEGAGHQPQHFGDGTRLSIL.

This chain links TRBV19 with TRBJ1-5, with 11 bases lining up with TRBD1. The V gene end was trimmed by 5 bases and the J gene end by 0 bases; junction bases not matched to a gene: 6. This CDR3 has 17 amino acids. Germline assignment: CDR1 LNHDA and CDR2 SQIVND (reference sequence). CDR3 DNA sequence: TGTGCCAGTAGTTTCCGGGACAGGGGGGATAGCAATCAGCCCCAGCATTTT. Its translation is CASSFRDRGDSNQPQHF.

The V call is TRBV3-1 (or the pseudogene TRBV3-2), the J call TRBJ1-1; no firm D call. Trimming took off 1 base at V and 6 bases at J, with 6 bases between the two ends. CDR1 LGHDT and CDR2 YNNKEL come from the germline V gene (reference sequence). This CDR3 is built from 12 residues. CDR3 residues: CASSQGRPEAFF. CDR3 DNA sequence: TGTGCCAGCAGCCAAGGGAGACCTGAAGCTTTCTTT.